These 22 T cell receptor beta chains came from one sample sequenced in a study of beta chain features in type 1 diabetes. Expressed TCRB transcripts were sequenced because the isolated RNA had all been reverse transcribed beforehand. The assay was immunoSEQ multiplex PCR, and TCRdb's table has in-frame clones only and misses some. The sample consists of hundreds of thousands of clones, 15% to 18% of them appearing once. Sequencing used naive CD4+ T cells from blood. The receptor set was obtained from a man between 18 and 29 years old in good health.

The chain carries TRBV28 and TRBJ2-7; TRBD1 matches at 11 bases. The germline V gene encodes CDR1 MDHEN and CDR2 SYDVKM. The V segment lost 6 bases and the J segment 7 bases; nucleotides outside the gene matches: 8. This CDR3 comprises 14 residues. The DNA of the CDR3 is TGTGCCAGCAGCAGGACAGGGGGCGAAAGGGAGCAGTACTTC. As protein: CASSRTGGEREQYF.

The chain carries TRBV18 and TRBJ2-5; D gene uncertain. The CDR3 is 13 amino acids. Per the germline V gene, CDR1 is KGHSH and CDR2 is LQKENI. The V end was cut by 2 bases, the J end by 5 bases, with 9 bases between. The chain's CDR3 is CASSPLGWETQYF. CDR3 bases: TGTGCCAGCTCACCATTAGGTTGGGAGACCCAGTACTTC.

The chain is built from TRBV7-9 and TRBJ2-7; a weak D match, TRBD1 (6 bases). Germline CDR1 reads SEHNR; CDR2 reads FQNEAQ (reference sequence). Trimming took off 3 bases at V and 6 bases at J, with 18 bases between the two ends. The CDR3 spans 15 residues. The CDR3 DNA is TGTGCCAGCAGCTTCACAGGGACACCACCCAGCGAGCAGTACTTC. As protein: CASSFTGTPPSEQYF.

V is TRBV7-3 and J is TRBJ2-2; TRBD1 is a possible D gene (5 bases). The CDR3 consists of 15 residues. Trimming left V 5 bases short and J 4 bases short, with 14 bases between. Germline V CDR1 and CDR2: SGHTA, FQGTGA. DNA for the CDR3: TGTGCCAGCAGCCCAGCCAGGGAACCCACCGGGGAGCTGTTTTTT. It codes for CASSPAREPTGELFF.

The gene calls are TRBV5-6 and TRBJ1-2; tentatively, D is TRBD1 (6 bases). The V gene's germline CDR1 is SGHDT and CDR2 YYEEEE. Trimming removed 4 bases at V and 5 bases at J, with 24 bases between. This CDR3 has 17 residues. The CDR3 region is CASSRSPRTAPVYGYTF. For the CDR3, the DNA is TGTGCCAGCAGCCGGAGCCCCAGGACAGCTCCTGTGTATGGCTACACCTTC. The variable domain in full, with the rest retrieved from reference TRBV5-6 and TRBJ1-2, is DAGVTQSPTHLIKTRGQQVTLRCSPKSGHDTVSWYQQALGQGPQFIFQYYEEEERQRGNFPDRFSGHQFPNYSSELNVNALLLGDSALYLCASSRSPRTAPVYGYTFGSGTRLTVV.

A word on this clone: The sample has other DNA sequences that encode this CDR3 too. This chain joins TRBV7-2 and TRBJ2-3, with D unresolved. The CDR3 runs to 14 residues. Germline V gene lookup returns CDR1 SGHTA and CDR2 FQGNSA. V shed 2 bases and J shed 0 bases, with 6 bases lying between them. CDR3 loop: CASSLRLSTDTQYF. The CDR3, as DNA: TGTGCCAGCAGCTTAAGGTTGAGCACAGATACGCAGTATTTT.

This clone has just a few counts. The chain joins TRBV5-1 to TRBJ2-7, with D hard to call. Per germline, CDR1 SGHRS and CDR2 YFSETQ. CDR3 length: 13 amino acids. V lost 1 base to trimming and J lost 3 bases, with 8 bases between them. The CDR3, as DNA: TGCGCCAGCAGCTTGAATGAAAACTACGAGCAGTACTTC. Its translation: CASSLNENYEQYF.

The V gene is TRBV27, the J gene TRBJ2-3; TRBD2 matches 9 bases. The CDR3 sequence is 15 residues long. Losses at the gene ends were 7 bases for V and 2 bases for J; bases not matched to a gene: 7. Germline assignment: CDR1 MNHEY and CDR2 SMNVEV (reference sequence). CDR3 region: CASMRLAGNTDTQYF. Written as DNA, the CDR3 is TGTGCCAGCATGCGGCTAGCGGGAAACACAGATACGCAGTATTTT.

A remark on this clone: Other DNA sequences of this sample code for an identical CDR3. The V and J genes are TRBV28 and TRBJ2-6; D not resolved. CDR3 size: 15 residues. With 2 bases removed from V and 4 bases from J, the gap between germline ends came to 9 bases. Germline-derived CDR1 and CDR2 are MDHEN and SYDVKM. The CDR3 DNA reads as TGTGCCAGCAGTTTACCGGGCTCCGGGGCCAACGTCCTGACTTTC. Protein: CASSLPGSGANVLTF. Full variable domain (missing parts from reference TRBV28 and TRBJ2-6): DVKVTQSSRYLVKRTGEKVFLECVQDMDHENMFWYRQDPGLGLRLIYFSYDVKMKEKGDIPEGYSVSREKKERFSLILESASTNQTSMYLCASSLPGSGANVLTFGAGSRLTVL.

CDR3 loop: CASSPPKGGPSTDTQYF. The CDR3 coding sequence is TGTGCCAGCAGCCCCCCCAAGGGGGGCCCTAGCACAGATACGCAGTATTTT. V usage is TRBV7-2 and J usage is TRBJ2-3; D is tentatively TRBD1 or TRBD2 (6 bases each). Deletions cut 5 bases from V and 0 bases from J, with 18 bases between. This CDR3 region has 17 residues. In germline, CDR1 is SGHTA, CDR2 FQGNSA.

The rearrangement uses TRBV7-2 and TRBJ1-5; TRBD1 matches 7 bases. The CDR3 covers 14 residues. The ends lost 9 bases at V and 3 bases at J; junction bases unmatched: 8. Germline V gene lookup returns CDR1 SGHTA and CDR2 FQGNSA. The CDR3 region is CARVGRGLNQPQHF. Written as DNA, the CDR3 is TGTGCCAGGGTGGGGAGGGGGCTCAATCAGCCCCAGCATTTT.

This clone was observed a few times. The V call is TRBV5-1, the J call TRBJ1-3; TRBD1 matches 10 bases. The CDR3 is 17 amino acids. V shed 4 bases and J 2 bases; nucleotides not matched to a gene: 9. The germline V gene encodes CDR1 SGHRS and CDR2 YFSETQ. The CDR3 DNA is TGCGCCAGCAGCCGTAACGCTGGACAGGGGGCTGGAAACACCATATATTTT. It codes for CASSRNAGQGAGNTIYF. Using reference TRBV5-1 and TRBJ1-3 for the parts outside the CDR3, the full variable domain is KAGVTQTPRYLIKTRGQQVTLSCSPISGHRSVSWYQQTPGQGLQFLFEYFSETQRNKGNFPGRFSGRQFSNSRSEMNVSTLELGDSALYLCASSRNAGQGAGNTIYFGEGSWLTVV.

The V gene is TRBV13, the J gene TRBJ1-1; TRBD1 is a possible D gene (5 bases). CDR1 and CDR2 (germline): PRHDT, FYEKMQ (reference sequence). V was trimmed by 3 bases and J by 11 bases, leaving 22 bases between them. This CDR3 comprises 15 residues. In DNA form, the CDR3 reads TGTGCCAGCAGCTTCCAGGGAATCGGGAGTGTTGGGGCTTTCTTT. Translating it yields CASSFQGIGSVGAFF.

This clone has a handful of counts. V usage is TRBV7-3 and J usage is TRBJ2-4, with TRBD1 matching 8 bases. V lost 5 bases and J lost 3; bases outside the gene matches: 6. This CDR3 comprises 15 residues. CDR1 and CDR2 from the germline V gene are SGHTA and FQGTGA. The CDR3 DNA sequence: TGTGCCAGCAGCGCAGGACAGGGAATCAAAAACATTCAGTACTTC. Translating it yields CASSAGQGIKNIQYF. Drawing the rest from reference TRBV7-3 and TRBJ2-4, the complete variable domain is GAGVSQTPSNKVTEKGKYVELRCDPISGHTALYWYRQSLGQGPEFLIYFQGTGAADDSGLPNDRFFAVRPEGSVSTLKIQRTERGDSAVYLCASSAGQGIKNIQYFGAGTRLSVL.

This clone was seen a handful of times. This chain uses TRBV7-2 with TRBJ2-1; no definite D call. V shed 0 bases and J shed 7 bases, with 22 bases lying between them. CDR1 SGHTA and CDR2 FQGNSA come from the germline V gene. This CDR3 has 18 amino acids. CDR3 protein: CASSLAGPTPRAANEQFF. The CDR3 region has the DNA TGTGCCAGCAGCTTAGCGGGTCCCACCCCGCGAGCCGCAAATGAGCAGTTCTTC.

This clone has only a few counts. The CDR3 DNA follows: TGTGCCAGCAGTTACGCCAGGGAGACTAATGAAAAACTGTTTTTT. Its protein product is CASSYARETNEKLFF. V is TRBV6-6 and J is TRBJ1-4, with D perhaps TRBD1 (5 bases). Trimming removed 2 bases from V and 2 bases from J, with 9 bases in between. Germline CDR1 is MNHNY and CDR2 is SVGAGI (reference sequence). CDR3 length: 15 amino acids.

This clone has a handful of counts. V is TRBV7-2 and J is TRBJ2-7; possibly TRBD1 for D (5 bases). The V end was cut by 5 bases, the J end by 0 bases, with 11 bases between. Germline V gives CDR1 SGHTA, CDR2 FQGNSA. The CDR3 has 14 residues. The CDR3 DNA is TGTGCCAGCAGCAAAACGACAGCCTCCTACGAGCAGTACTTC. Its translation is CASSKTTASYEQYF.

The J gene is TRBJ2-6, the V gene TRBV7-2; 11 bases are shared with TRBD1. There are 17 residues in the CDR3. Germline V gene sequence: CDR1 SGHTA, CDR2 FQGNSA. Unmatched junction bases numbered 4, after V lost 5 bases and J lost 1 base. CDR3 bases: TGTGCCAGCAGCAGGACAGGGGGCGCTTCTGGGGCCAACGTCCTGACTTTC. The encoded protein is CASSRTGGASGANVLTF.

The gene calls are TRBV6-5 and TRBJ1-1; maybe TRBD1 (5 bases). V was pared by 4 bases and J by 10 bases, with 10 bases between. CDR1 is MNHEY, CDR2 SVGAGI, per germline. The CDR3 contains 11 residues. DNA for the CDR3: TGTGCCAGCAGTTTGGGGGGTAGAGCTTTCTTT. Protein sequence: CASSLGGRAFF.

This clone appeared a few times. The chain recombines TRBV29-1 with TRBJ1-1, with D possibly matching TRBD1 (6 bases). Germline V lookup: CDR1 SQVTM, CDR2 ANQGSEA. V lost 6 bases to trimming and J lost 0 bases, with 23 bases between them. The length of the CDR3 is 17 residues. CDR3 coding DNA: TGCAGCGTGAAAGACGGGCAGGGGTTAGCCATGAACACTGAAGCTTTCTTT. It yields the protein CSVKDGQGLAMNTEAFF.

The chain links TRBV29-1 to TRBJ2-5; maybe TRBD1 (6 bases). Germline V lookup: CDR1 SQVTM, CDR2 ANQGSEA. The V and J ends lost 4 bases and 11 bases respectively, with 20 bases between them. CDR3 length: 13 amino acids. CDR3 residues: CSVARGQRAEQYF. CDR3 nucleotide sequence: TGCAGCGTTGCCAGGGGCCAGCGTGCGGAGCAGTACTTC.

The CDR3 region is CASSFDRGNSPLHF. Written as DNA, the CDR3 is TGTGCCAGCAGTTTCGACAGGGGTAATTCACCCCTCCACTTT. The chain combines TRBV6-6 with TRBJ1-6; 8 nucleotides align to TRBD1. The CDR3 runs to 14 residues. Losses at the gene ends were 4 bases for V and 6 bases for J; bases not matched to a gene: 2. From germline, CDR1 is MNHNY and CDR2 SVGAGI (reference sequence).